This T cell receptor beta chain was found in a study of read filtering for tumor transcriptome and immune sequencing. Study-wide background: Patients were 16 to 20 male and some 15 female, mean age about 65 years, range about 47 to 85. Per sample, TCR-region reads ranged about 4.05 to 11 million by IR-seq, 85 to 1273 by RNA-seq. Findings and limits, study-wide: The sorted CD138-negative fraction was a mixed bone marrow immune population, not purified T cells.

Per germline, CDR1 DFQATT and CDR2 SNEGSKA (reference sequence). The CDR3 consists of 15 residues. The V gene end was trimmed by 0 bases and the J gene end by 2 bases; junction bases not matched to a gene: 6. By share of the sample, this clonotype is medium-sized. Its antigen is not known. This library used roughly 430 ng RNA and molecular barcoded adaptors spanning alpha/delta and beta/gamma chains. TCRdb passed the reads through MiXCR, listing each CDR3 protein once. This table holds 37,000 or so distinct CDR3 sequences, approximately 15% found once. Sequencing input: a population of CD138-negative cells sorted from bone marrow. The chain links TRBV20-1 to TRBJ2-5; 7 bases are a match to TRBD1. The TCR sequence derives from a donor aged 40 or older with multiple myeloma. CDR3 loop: CSAREGQAIQETQYF. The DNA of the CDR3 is TGCAGTGCTAGAGAAGGACAGGCTATACAAGAGACCCAGTACTTC.